The entry that follows covers one T cell receptor (beta chain) sequence. The data are from a study of blood T cell repertoires in COVID-19. Study context: Acute and convalescent COVID-19 samples came from the United States, Italy and Spain. PBMCs, B-cell-depleted T cells, or T cells were the source of the cDNA or gDNA that made up the material.

Generated by immunoSEQ multiplex PCR, the TCRdb table keeps only in-frame clones and is missing some. The table shows 250,000 or so clones, with just over 85% occurring only once. The V gene lost 6 bases and the J gene lost 7 bases, with 16 bases spanning the gap. Germline CDR1 and CDR2: SNHLY and FYNNEI. This CDR3 has 15 amino acids. The TCR comes from an older man with acute or convalescent COVID-19. The chain joins TRBV2 to TRBJ1-6; a possible D gene is TRBD1 (6 bases). Input material: peripheral blood. CDR3 sequence: CASRGQQGRNSPLHF. In DNA form, the CDR3 reads TGTGCCAGCAGGGGTCAACAGGGACGGAATTCACCCCTCCACTTT.